This TCR beta chain was identified in a study of OX40 agonist ivuxolimab in advanced cancers. Study in general: Anti-PD-1, anti-PD-L1 or anti-CTLA-4 therapy given earlier was allowed, and approximately 40% had some. Among those treated, three patients had partial responses, one with hepatocellular carcinoma and two with cutaneous melanoma. Study-level points and caveats: On average, a greater number of expanded clones characterised CD8+ T cells relative to CD4+.

The CDR3 spans 15 residues. Germline lookup yields CDR1 SGHTS and CDR2 YDEGEE. Trimming took 4 bases from V and 9 from J; bases not matched to a gene: 13. Measured with immunoSEQ multiplex PCR; TCRdb has only the in-frame clones, and not every one. Among fewer than 65,000 clones listed, 85% to 90% were seen once. For this clone: Its antigen is not identified.

The clonotype was recovered from an adult with an advanced solid tumor such as melanoma, head and neck, liver or kidney cancer. The sequenced sample was CD4+ or CD8+ T cells sorted from blood, obtained in a trial of the OX40 agonist ivuxolimab. This rearrangement joins TRBV5-8 to TRBJ2-1, with 7 bases identical to TRBD2. The DNA of the CDR3 is TGTGCCAGCAGCCTCGTCGCGGGAGTATCGGGTGAGCAGTTCTTC. It yields the protein CASSLVAGVSGEQFF.